This T cell receptor (beta chain) was documented in a study of T cells in Graves' hyperthyroidism and ophthalmopathy. Whole-study findings and limits: Ophthalmopathy onset followed model prediction by a median about 6.5 months.

The CDR3 regions of TCR beta were amplified from RNA transcripts. The primer set for the first-round RT-PCR of the TCR CDR3 was HTBI. MiXCR, applied by TCRdb to the multiplex PCR reads, yields one record per CDR3 protein. The sample contains 400,000 to 500,000 distinct CDR3 sequences, approximately 15% of which appear only once. The ends were cut back, 5 bases at V and 0 bases at J, with 8 bases in the middle. Germline V gene lookup returns CDR1 MDHEN and CDR2 SYDVKM. The CDR3 extends over 14 amino acids. Many counts were recorded for this clonotype. Its antigen remains unknown. The PBMCs were sourced from fresh peripheral blood (approximately 9 ml).

This receptor was identified in a young woman with Graves' hyperthyroidism. V is TRBV28 and J is TRBJ1-5; the D is unclear. The material sequenced was blood. CDR3 DNA: TGTGCCAGCAGTCGCTTTTATAGCAATCAGCCCCAGCATTTT. Translating it yields CASSRFYSNQPQHF. The full variable domain, rest sourced from reference TRBV28 and TRBJ1-5, is DVKVTQSSRYLVKRTGEKVFLECVQDMDHENMFWYRQDPGLGLRLIYFSYDVKMKEKGDIPEGYSVSREKKERFSLILESASTNQTSMYLCASSRFYSNQPQHFGDGTRLSIL.